These 24 T cell receptor beta chains were all obtained from the same sample, sequenced in a study of cytomegalovirus exposure and HLA in healthy donors. PCR was performed using 60 Vbeta and 13 Jbeta primers. Clones were read by immunoSEQ multiplex PCR, and TCRdb kept only the in-frame ones, dropping some. The sample includes roughly 140,000 clones, about 78% of them seen just once. The specimen was PBMCs. All receptors come from a man aged 35-49 years in good health and CMV-seropositive.

The V call is TRBV19, the J call TRBJ1-2; the D gene is possibly TRBD1 (6 bases). CDR1 and CDR2 (germline): LNHDA, SQIVND (reference sequence). Deletions cut 3 bases from V and 9 bases from J, with 14 bases between. This CDR3 has 13 amino acids. The CDR3 sequence: CASSMGAGGSYTF. The CDR3 DNA follows: TGTGCCAGTAGTATGGGGGCGGGGGGCAGCTACACCTTC.

This chain uses TRBV29-1 with TRBJ2-3; D may be TRBD2 (5 bases). Between the trimmed V and J ends, which lost 5 bases and 2 bases, there was a span of 8 bases. CDR3 length equals 12 residues. Germline V gives CDR1 SQVTM, CDR2 ANQGSEA. The CDR3 loop reads CSVRGFTDTQYF. Written as DNA, the CDR3 is TGCAGCGTTAGAGGGTTCACAGATACGCAGTATTTT.

The chain joins TRBV4-1 to TRBJ2-6, with D unresolved. Germline loops: CDR1 MGHRA, CDR2 YSYEKL. V shed 3 bases and J shed 1 base, with 13 bases lying between them. The CDR3 sequence is 17 residues long. The CDR3 is CASSHPLGVSGANVLTF. CDR3 DNA sequence: TGCGCCAGCAGCCATCCCCTCGGAGTGTCTGGGGCCAACGTCCTGACTTTC.

This clone was recorded once. The genes are TRBV28 and TRBJ1-2; 8 nucleotides line up with TRBD1. The V segment lost 3 bases and the J segment 0 bases; nucleotides outside the gene matches: 9. The CDR3 sequence is 17 residues long. The V gene's germline CDR1 is MDHEN and CDR2 SYDVKM. Written as DNA, the CDR3 is TGTGCCAGCAGTTTTCCACTAGGGACAGGTTCTAACTATGGCTACACCTTC. The encoded protein is CASSFPLGTGSNYGYTF.

This clone was observed a single time. J is TRBJ1-1 and V is TRBV6-5, with D unclear. Deletions cut 2 bases from V and 6 bases from J, with 19 bases between. CDR1 is MNHEY and CDR2 is SVGAGI in the germline V gene. This CDR3 is built from 16 residues. The DNA for the CDR3 is TGTGCCAGCAGTTACCCCATTGAGGCAAGAAAGGCTGAAGCTTTCTTT. Its protein is CASSYPIEARKAEAFF.

Here the CDR3 reads CATSSMNPGQETQYF. CDR3 DNA: TGTGCCACCAGCAGTATGAATCCAGGTCAAGAGACCCAGTACTTC. The chain uses TRBV15 and TRBJ2-5; D unclear. Germline V CDR1 and CDR2: LNHNV, YYDKDF (reference sequence). CDR3 length: 15 residues. V was cut by 3 bases and J by 2 bases, with 13 bases left in between. Based on the CDR3 plus reference TRBV15 and TRBJ2-5, the full variable domain is DAMVIQNPRYQVTQFGKPVTLSCSQTLNHNVMYWYQQKSSQAPKLLFHYYDKDFNNEADTPDNFQSRRPNTSFCFLDIRSPGLGDTAMYLCATSSMNPGQETQYFGPGTRLLVL.

This clone was counted only a few times. This sequence joins TRBV7-2 and TRBJ2-7; D is perhaps TRBD2 (5 bases). Germline V gene sequence: CDR1 SGHTA, CDR2 FQGNSA. V was clipped by 3 bases and J by 0 bases, with 15 bases between them. The CDR3 totals 16 residues. The CDR3 sequence is CASSFGADLSSYEQYF. The CDR3 nucleotides read TGTGCCAGCAGCTTCGGAGCGGACCTGAGCTCCTACGAGCAGTACTTC. The full variable domain, its missing parts supplied by reference TRBV7-2 and TRBJ2-7, is GAGVSQSPSNKVTEKGKDVELRCDPISGHTALYWYRQSLGQGLEFLIYFQGNSAPDKSGLPSDRFSAERTGGSVSTLTIQRTQQEDSAVYLCASSFGADLSSYEQYFGPGTRLTVT.

V is TRBV4-1 and J is TRBJ1-2; 8 bases agree with TRBD1. The trim removed 0 bases at V and 6 bases at J, leaving 12 bases unmatched. There are 17 residues in the CDR3. The germline V gene encodes CDR1 MGHRA and CDR2 YSYEKL. The CDR3 nucleotides are TGCGCCAGCAGCCAAGATGTGGCAGGGGGCAGACGGCATGGCTACACCTTC. Its translation: CASSQDVAGGRRHGYTF.

The V call is TRBV10-3, the J call TRBJ1-6; weak D call: TRBD1 (5 bases). The ends were cut back, 3 bases at V and 10 bases at J, with 13 bases in the middle. Germline V gene data show CDR1 as ENHRY and CDR2 as SYGVKD. The CDR3 totals 14 residues. CDR3 sequence (DNA): TGTGCCATCAGTGATTGGTCGTCAGGGTCACCCCTCCACTTT. This translates into CAISDWSSGSPLHF.

The gene calls are TRBV28 and TRBJ2-6, with 7 bases fitting TRBD1. The trim removed 4 bases at V and 1 base at J, leaving 4 bases unmatched. The CDR3 has 16 amino acids. The germline V gene encodes CDR1 MDHEN and CDR2 SYDVKM. This CDR3 reads CASSSATGSGANVLTF. CDR3 nucleotides: TGTGCCAGCAGTTCCGCGACAGGGTCTGGGGCCAACGTCCTGACTTTC. The full variable domain, completed using reference TRBV28 and TRBJ2-6, is DVKVTQSSRYLVKRTGEKVFLECVQDMDHENMFWYRQDPGLGLRLIYFSYDVKMKEKGDIPEGYSVSREKKERFSLILESASTNQTSMYLCASSSATGSGANVLTFGAGSRLTVL.

The J gene is TRBJ1-1, the V gene TRBV6-5, with TRBD1 matching 10 bases. The CDR3 consists of 15 residues. Germline CDR1 MNHEY, CDR2 SVGAGI. Trimming cost V 2 bases and J 4 bases; bases outside gene matches: 4. CDR3 loop: CASSYGDRGGTEAFF. The CDR3 nucleotides are TGTGCCAGCAGTTACGGGGACAGGGGTGGCACTGAAGCTTTCTTT.

This clone was observed a handful of times. The gene calls are TRBV7-9 and TRBJ2-7; 10 nucleotides match TRBD1. Trimming cost V 4 bases and J 6 bases; bases outside gene matches: 12. This CDR3 spans 16 amino acids. The germline CDR1 and CDR2 sequences are SEHNR and FQNEAQ (reference sequence). CDR3 nucleotide sequence: TGTGCCAGCAGCTCGGGACAGGGGACTCCTCTTAGCGAGCAGTACTTC. Translation gives CASSSGQGTPLSEQYF.

This chain uses TRBV30 with TRBJ1-1; TRBD1 aligns across 11 bases. The CDR3 length is 15 residues. CDR1 and CDR2 from the germline V gene are GTSNPN and SVGIG (reference sequence). The CDR3 DNA is TGTGCTAACCGCCGGGACAGGGGGATTAACACTGAAGCTTTCTTT. Its translation is CANRRDRGINTEAFF.

This chain uses TRBV11-3 with TRBJ2-2; perhaps TRBD1 as D (5 bases). The V end lost 1 base, the J end lost 4 bases, and 13 bases lay between the germline ends. Germline CDR1 is SGHNT and CDR2 is YENEEA. This CDR3 has 16 residues. The DNA for the CDR3 is TGTGCCAGCAGCTTAGTAAGCAGGGTGGGCACCGGGGAGCTGTTTTTT. Translated: CASSLVSRVGTGELFF.

This clone has more than one count but fewer than ten. The rearrangement links TRBV5-4 to TRBJ2-3, with TRBD2 matching over 9 bases. The germline gives CDR1 SGHNT, CDR2 YYREEE (reference sequence). Trimming cost V 4 bases and J 1 base; bases outside gene matches: 7. The CDR3 spans 16 residues. The CDR3 DNA reads TGTGCCAGCAGCCGCTCGGGACTAGCCGGCACAGATACGCAGTATTTT. Its protein is CASSRSGLAGTDTQYF.

The chain joins TRBV18 to TRBJ2-7, with TRBD1 identical over 8 bases. CDR1 and CDR2 from the germline V gene are KGHSH and LQKENI. The CDR3 runs to 14 residues. Trimming cost V 2 bases and J 3 bases; bases outside gene matches: 3. CDR3 residues: CASSPNGQGYEQYF. CDR3 sequence (DNA): TGTGCCAGCTCACCAAACGGACAGGGCTACGAGCAGTACTTC.

The CDR3 region is CASSLGTGTGRGYTF. The CDR3 DNA follows: TGTGCCAGCAGCTTGGGAACCGGGACAGGGCGAGGCTACACCTTC. The V call is TRBV5-4, the J call TRBJ1-2, with 9 positions matching TRBD1. V dropped 0 bases and J dropped 8; count of bases not matched to a gene: 8. Germline-derived CDR1 and CDR2 are SGHNT and YYREEE (reference sequence). The CDR3 has 15 amino acids.

The V call is TRBV27, the J call TRBJ1-2; 7 nucleotides align to TRBD1. Per the germline V gene, CDR1 is MNHEY and CDR2 is SMNVEV (reference sequence). V dropped 6 bases and J dropped 2; count of bases not matched to a gene: 9. The CDR3 is made up of 15 amino acids. The CDR3: CASSKQGQVNYGYTF. The CDR3 DNA follows: TGTGCCAGCAGCAAACAGGGGCAAGTCAACTATGGCTACACCTTC.

This clone has just one count. The chain has TRBV7-9 and TRBJ1-2, with 10 positions matching TRBD1. V shed 5 bases, J shed 6 bases, and the junction held 6 bases outside the gene matches. The germline gives CDR1 SEHNR, CDR2 FQNEAQ (reference sequence). This CDR3 region has 14 residues. This CDR3 is CASSTLGTGDGYTF. Written as DNA, the CDR3 is TGTGCCAGCAGCACCCTTGGGACAGGGGATGGCTACACCTTC.

CDR3 sequence: CASSQSAATYEQYF. CDR3 nucleotides: TGCGCCAGCAGCCAATCGGCGGCTACCTACGAGCAGTACTTC. The chain is built from TRBV4-3 and TRBJ2-7; D is uncertain. The ends were cut back, 2 bases at V and 2 bases at J, with 10 bases in the middle. The CDR3 totals 14 residues. Germline V gene lookup returns CDR1 LGHNA and CDR2 YSLEER.

J is TRBJ1-2 and V is TRBV5-1; D gene ambiguous. This CDR3 comprises 14 residues. Germline V gives CDR1 SGHRS, CDR2 YFSETQ. Deletions cut 0 bases from V and 7 bases from J, with 13 bases between. This CDR3 is CASSLGDLRVGYTF. For the CDR3, the DNA is TGCGCCAGCAGCTTGGGGGATTTGCGGGTTGGCTACACCTTC.

In this sample, this clone turned up once. The chain links TRBV13 to TRBJ2-1, with 10 positions matching TRBD1. The ends lost 1 base at V and 12 bases at J; junction bases unmatched: 15. The CDR3 consists of 17 residues. Germline values: CDR1 PRHDT, CDR2 FYEKMQ (reference sequence). CDR3 protein: CASSLAHLTGTGVGQFF. The CDR3 DNA reads TGTGCCAGCAGCTTAGCCCACCTGACCGGGACAGGGGTTGGGCAGTTCTTC.

The rearrangement uses TRBV2 and TRBJ1-2; 7 bases fit TRBD1. The germline V gene has CDR1 SNHLY and CDR2 FYNNEI. J lost 4 bases, V lost 4 bases, and 3 bases had no gene match. The CDR3 is made up of 13 amino acids. CDR3 coding DNA: TGTGCCAGCAGTGCCGGGACAGTCTATGGCTACACCTTC. Translating it yields CASSAGTVYGYTF.

V is TRBV5-5 and J is TRBJ1-1, with D hard to call. Germline V gives CDR1 SGHKS, CDR2 YYEKEE (reference sequence). The CDR3 has 13 residues. Trimming left V 0 bases short and J 0 bases short, with 3 bases between. The CDR3 region has the DNA TGTGCCAGCAGCTTGGCGGTGAACACTGAAGCTTTCTTT. It translates to CASSLAVNTEAFF.